A single T cell receptor (beta chain) is shown here with its context. The data were obtained in a study of T cell changes during pregnancy in multiple sclerosis. The protocol was immunoSEQ multiplex PCR, while the TCRdb copy is restricted to in-frame clones and leaves out a portion. The sample records approximately 49,000 clones, approximately 92% being singletons. V dropped 5 bases and J dropped 1 base, with 11 bases sitting between them. This CDR3 has 14 amino acids. Germline V gene lookup returns CDR1 LNHDA and CDR2 SQIVND (reference sequence). The material was CD4+ T cells from peripheral blood mononuclear cells, obtained in the second trimester of pregnancy. V is TRBV19 and J is TRBJ1-1, with a weak D call TRBD1 (5 bases). This clonotype was obtained from a female donor in good health, enrolled as a control in a pregnancy study. The DNA of the CDR3 is TGTGCCAGTAGTCTGGGACTTCCGAACACTGAAGCTTTCTTT. Its translation is CASSLGLPNTEAFF.